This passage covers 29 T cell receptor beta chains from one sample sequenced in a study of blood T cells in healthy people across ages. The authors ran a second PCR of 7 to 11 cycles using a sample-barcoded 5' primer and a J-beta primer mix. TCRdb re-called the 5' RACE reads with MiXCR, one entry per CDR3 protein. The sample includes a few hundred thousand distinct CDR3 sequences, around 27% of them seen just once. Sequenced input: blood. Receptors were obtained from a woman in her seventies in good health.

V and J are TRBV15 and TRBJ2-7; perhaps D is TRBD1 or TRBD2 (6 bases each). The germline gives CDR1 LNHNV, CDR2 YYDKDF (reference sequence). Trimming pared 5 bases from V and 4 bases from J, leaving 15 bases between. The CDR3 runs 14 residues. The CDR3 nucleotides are TGTGCCACCAGCGAAAGAGGGGGGCGGTACGAGCAGTACTTC. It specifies CATSERGGRYEQYF.

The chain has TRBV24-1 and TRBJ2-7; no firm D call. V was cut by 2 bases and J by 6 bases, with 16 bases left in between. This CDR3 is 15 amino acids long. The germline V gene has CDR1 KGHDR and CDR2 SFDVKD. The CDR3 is CATSDSRAALGEQYF. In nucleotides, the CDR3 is TGTGCCACCAGTGATTCCCGGGCCGCGCTGGGCGAGCAGTACTTC.

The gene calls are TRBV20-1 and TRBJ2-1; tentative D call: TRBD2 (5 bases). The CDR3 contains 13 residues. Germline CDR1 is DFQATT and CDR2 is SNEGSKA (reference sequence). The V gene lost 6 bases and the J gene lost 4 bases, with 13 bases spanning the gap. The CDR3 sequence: CSAISREYNEQFF. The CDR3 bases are TGCAGTGCCATTTCCCGGGAATACAATGAGCAGTTCTTC.

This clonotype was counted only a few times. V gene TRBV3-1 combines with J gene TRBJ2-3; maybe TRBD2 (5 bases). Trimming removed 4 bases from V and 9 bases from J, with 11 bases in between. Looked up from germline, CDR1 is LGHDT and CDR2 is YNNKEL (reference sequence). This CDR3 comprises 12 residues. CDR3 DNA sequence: TGTGCCAGCAGCCCAAGGGAGAGAACGCAGTATTTT. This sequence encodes CASSPRERTQYF.

The CDR3 sequence is CASALKYYEQYF. Here the CDR3 DNA reads TGTGCCAGCGCCCTGAAATACTACGAGCAGTACTTC. The chain recombines TRBV28 with TRBJ2-5; D uncertain. The closer fit of TRBJ2-7 to the DNA end suggests the J call may be wrong. Germline V gene data show CDR1 as MDHEN and CDR2 as SYDVKM. The CDR3 is 12 amino acids.

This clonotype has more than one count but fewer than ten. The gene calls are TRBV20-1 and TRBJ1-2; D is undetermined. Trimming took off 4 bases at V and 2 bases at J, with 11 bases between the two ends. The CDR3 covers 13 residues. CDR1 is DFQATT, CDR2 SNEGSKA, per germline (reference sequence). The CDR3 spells CSANDPRNYGYTF. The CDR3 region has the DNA TGCAGTGCTAATGACCCCCGCAACTATGGCTACACCTTC.

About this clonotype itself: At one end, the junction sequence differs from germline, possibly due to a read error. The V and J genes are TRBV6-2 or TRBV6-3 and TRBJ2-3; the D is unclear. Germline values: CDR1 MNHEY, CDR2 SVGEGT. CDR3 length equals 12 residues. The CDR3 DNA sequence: TGTGCCAGCAGTTACTCAACAGATGCGCAGTATTTT. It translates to CASSYSTDAQYF.

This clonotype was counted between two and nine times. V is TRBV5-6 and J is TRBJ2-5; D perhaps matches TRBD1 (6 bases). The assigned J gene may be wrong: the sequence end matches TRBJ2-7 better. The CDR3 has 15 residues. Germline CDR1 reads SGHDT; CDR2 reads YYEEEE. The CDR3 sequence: CASSALPGQRYEQYF. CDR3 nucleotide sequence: TGTGCCAGCAGCGCCCTCCCGGGACAAAGGTACGAGCAGTACTTC.

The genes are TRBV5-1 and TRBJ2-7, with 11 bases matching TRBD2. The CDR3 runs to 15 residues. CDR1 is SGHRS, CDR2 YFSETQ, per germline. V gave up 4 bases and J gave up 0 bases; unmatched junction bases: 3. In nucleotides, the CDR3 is TGCGCCAGCAGCCAAGGACTAGCGGGCTCCTACGAGCAGTACTTC. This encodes CASSQGLAGSYEQYF.

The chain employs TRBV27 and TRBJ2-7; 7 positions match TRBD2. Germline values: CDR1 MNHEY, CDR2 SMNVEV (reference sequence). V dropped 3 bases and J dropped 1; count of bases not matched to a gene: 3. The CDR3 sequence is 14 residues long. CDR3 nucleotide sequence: TGTGCCAGCAGTTTGGGGGGGGAGTCCTACGAGCAGTACTTC. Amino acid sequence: CASSLGGESYEQYF.

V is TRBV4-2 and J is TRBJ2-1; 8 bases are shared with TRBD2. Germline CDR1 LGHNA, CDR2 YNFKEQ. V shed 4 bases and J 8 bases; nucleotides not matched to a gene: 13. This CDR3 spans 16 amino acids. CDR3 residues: CASSPLISGIIDEQFF. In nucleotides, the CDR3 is TGTGCCAGCAGCCCCTTGATTAGCGGGATAATAGATGAGCAGTTCTTC.

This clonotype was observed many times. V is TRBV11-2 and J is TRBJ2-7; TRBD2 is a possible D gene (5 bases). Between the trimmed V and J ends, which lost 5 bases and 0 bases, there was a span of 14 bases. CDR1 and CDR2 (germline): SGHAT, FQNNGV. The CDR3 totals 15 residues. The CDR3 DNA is TGTGCCAGCAGCGTAAGCGGAGACTTCTCCTACGAGCAGTACTTC. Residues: CASSVSGDFSYEQYF.

In nucleotides, the CDR3 is TGTGCCAGCAGCCTCTGGACTAGCCGTGGCACAGATACGCAGTATTTT. It is translated as CASSLWTSRGTDTQYF. The V call is TRBV7-9, the J call TRBJ2-3; 8 bases match TRBD2. The CDR3 totals 16 residues. The germline V gene encodes CDR1 SEHNR and CDR2 FQNEAQ (reference sequence). V lost 5 bases and J lost 1; bases outside the gene matches: 8.

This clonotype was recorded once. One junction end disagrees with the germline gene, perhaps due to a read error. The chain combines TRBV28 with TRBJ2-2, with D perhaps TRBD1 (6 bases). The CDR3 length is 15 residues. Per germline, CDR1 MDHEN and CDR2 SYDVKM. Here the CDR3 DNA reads TGTGCCAGCAGTCCCGGGACCAGGGGCACCGGGGAGCTGCTTTTT. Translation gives CASSPGTRGTGELLF.

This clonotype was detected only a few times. The CDR3 sequence is CSARDGSSPNSPLHF. CDR3 sequence (DNA): TGCAGTGCTAGAGACGGATCCTCACCGAATTCACCCCTCCACTTT. The chain has TRBV20-1 and TRBJ1-6; D uncertain. V lost 0 bases, J lost 7 bases, and 13 bases lay in between. This CDR3 comprises 15 residues. Germline lookup yields CDR1 DFQATT and CDR2 SNEGSKA (reference sequence).

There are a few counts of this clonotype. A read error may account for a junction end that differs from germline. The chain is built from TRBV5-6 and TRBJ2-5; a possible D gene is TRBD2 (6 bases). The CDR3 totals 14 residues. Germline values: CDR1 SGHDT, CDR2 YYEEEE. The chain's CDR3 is CASSPPRFRETLYF. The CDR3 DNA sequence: TGTGCCAGCAGCCCGCCGAGATTTCGGGAGACCCTGTACTTC. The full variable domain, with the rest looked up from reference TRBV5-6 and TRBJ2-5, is DAGVTQSPTHLIKTRGQQVTLRCSPKSGHDTVSWYQQALGQGPQFIFQYYEEEERQRGNFPDRFSGHQFPNYSSELNVNALLLGDSALYLCASSPPRFRETLYFGPGTRLLVL.

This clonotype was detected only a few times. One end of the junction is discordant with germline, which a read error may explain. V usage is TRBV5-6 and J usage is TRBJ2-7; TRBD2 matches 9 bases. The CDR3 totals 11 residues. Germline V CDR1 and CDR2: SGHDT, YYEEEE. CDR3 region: CASSWMGLADF. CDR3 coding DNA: TGTGCCAGCAGCTGGATGGGACTAGCTGACTTC.

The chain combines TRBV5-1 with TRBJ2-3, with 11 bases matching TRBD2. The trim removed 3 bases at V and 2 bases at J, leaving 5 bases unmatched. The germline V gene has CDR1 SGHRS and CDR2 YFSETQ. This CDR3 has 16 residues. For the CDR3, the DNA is TGCGCCAGCAGCTCACAGACTAGCGGGATCACAGATACGCAGTATTTT. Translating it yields CASSSQTSGITDTQYF.

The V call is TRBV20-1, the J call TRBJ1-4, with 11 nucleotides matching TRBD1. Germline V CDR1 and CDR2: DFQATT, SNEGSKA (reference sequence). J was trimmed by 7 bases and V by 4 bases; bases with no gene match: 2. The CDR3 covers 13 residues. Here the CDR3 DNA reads TGCAGTGCTAAGGGACAGGGGGTTGAAAAACTGTTTTTT. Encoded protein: CSAKGQGVEKLFF.

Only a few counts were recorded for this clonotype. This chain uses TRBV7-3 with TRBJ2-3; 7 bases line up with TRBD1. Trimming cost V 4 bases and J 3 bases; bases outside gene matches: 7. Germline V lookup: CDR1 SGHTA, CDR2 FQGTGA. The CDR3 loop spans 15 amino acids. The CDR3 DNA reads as TGTGCCAGCAGCTCAGAGGGGGCGGTAACAGATACGCAGTATTTT. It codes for CASSSEGAVTDTQYF.

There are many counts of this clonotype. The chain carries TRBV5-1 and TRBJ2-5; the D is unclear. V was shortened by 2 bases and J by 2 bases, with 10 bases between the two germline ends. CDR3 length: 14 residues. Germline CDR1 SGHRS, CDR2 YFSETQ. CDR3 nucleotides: TGCGCCAGCAGCTTTCGGTCAATTCAAGAGACCCAGTACTTC. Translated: CASSFRSIQETQYF.

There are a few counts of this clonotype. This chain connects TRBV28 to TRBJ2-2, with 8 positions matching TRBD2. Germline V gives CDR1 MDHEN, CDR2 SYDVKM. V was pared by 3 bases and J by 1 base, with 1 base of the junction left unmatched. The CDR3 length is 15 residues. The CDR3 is CASSFSGKNTGELFF. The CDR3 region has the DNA TGTGCCAGCAGTTTTAGCGGGAAGAACACCGGGGAGCTGTTTTTT. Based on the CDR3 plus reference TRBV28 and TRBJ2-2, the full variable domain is DVKVTQSSRYLVKRTGEKVFLECVQDMDHENMFWYRQDPGLGLRLIYFSYDVKMKEKGDIPEGYSVSREKKERFSLILESASTNQTSMYLCASSFSGKNTGELFFGEGSRLTVL.

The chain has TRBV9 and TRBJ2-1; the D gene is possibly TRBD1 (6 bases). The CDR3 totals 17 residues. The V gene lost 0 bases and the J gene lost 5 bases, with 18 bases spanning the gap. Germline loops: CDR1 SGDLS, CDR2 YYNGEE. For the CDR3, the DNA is TGTGCCAGCAGCGTAGCTCTTATGAGAGGGGGAAACAATGAGCAGTTCTTC. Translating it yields CASSVALMRGGNNEQFF.

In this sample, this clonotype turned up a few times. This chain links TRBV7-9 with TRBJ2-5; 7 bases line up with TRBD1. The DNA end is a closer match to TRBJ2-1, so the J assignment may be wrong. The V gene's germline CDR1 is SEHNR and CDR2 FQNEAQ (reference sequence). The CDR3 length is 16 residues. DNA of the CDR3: TGTGCCAGCCCATCCCCCGGGACAGAAAAGAGCAATGAGCAGTTCTTC. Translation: CASPSPGTEKSNEQFF.

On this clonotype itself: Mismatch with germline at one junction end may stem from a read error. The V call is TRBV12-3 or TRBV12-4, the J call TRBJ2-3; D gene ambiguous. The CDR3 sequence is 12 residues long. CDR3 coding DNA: TGTGCCGGCAGAGCGAGAGCAGATACGCAGTATTTT. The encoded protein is CAGRARADTQYF.

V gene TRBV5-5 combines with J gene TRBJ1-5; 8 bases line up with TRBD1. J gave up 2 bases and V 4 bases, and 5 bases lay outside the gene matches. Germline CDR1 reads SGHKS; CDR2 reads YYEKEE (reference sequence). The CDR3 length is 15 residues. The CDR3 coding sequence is TGTGCCAGCAGCCCGGACAGGGCCGGCAATCAGCCCCAGCATTTT. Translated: CASSPDRAGNQPQHF. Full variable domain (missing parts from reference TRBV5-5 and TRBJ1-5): DAGVTQSPTHLIKTRGQQVTLRCSPISGHKSVSWYQQVLGQGPQFIFQYYEKEERGRGNFPDRFSARQFPNYSSELNVNALLLGDSALYLCASSPDRAGNQPQHFGDGTRLSIL.

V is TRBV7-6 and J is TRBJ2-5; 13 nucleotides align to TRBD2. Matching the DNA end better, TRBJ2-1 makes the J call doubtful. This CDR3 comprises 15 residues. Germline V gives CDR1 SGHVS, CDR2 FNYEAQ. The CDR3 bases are TGTGCCAGCAGCTCCTGGACTAGCGGGAGCAATGAGCAGTTCTTC. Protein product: CASSSWTSGSNEQFF.

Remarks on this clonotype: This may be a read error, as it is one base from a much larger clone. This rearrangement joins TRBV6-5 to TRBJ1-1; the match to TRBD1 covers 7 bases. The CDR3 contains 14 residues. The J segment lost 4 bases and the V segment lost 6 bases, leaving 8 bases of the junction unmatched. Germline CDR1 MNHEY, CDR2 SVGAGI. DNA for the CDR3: TGTGCCAGCAGACCCGGGACAGATAGCACTGAAGCTTTCTTT. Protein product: CASRPGTDSTEAFF.

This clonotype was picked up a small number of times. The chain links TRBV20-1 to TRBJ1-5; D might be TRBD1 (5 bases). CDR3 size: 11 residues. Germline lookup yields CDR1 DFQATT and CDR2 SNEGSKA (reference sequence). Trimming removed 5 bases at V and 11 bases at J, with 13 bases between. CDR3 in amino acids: CSAPRVTTQHF. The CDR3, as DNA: TGCAGTGCTCCCAGGGTAACGACCCAGCATTTT.